This TCR beta chain originates from a study of OX40 agonist ivuxolimab in advanced cancers. Overall study results and limits: Part of the nonresponder group also had normalized T-cell clonal expansion that was low.

Germline lookup yields CDR1 SEHNR and CDR2 FQNEAQ (reference sequence). Trimming removed 9 bases at V and 0 bases at J, with 18 bases between. The CDR3 contains 15 residues. As to this clone: The antigen remains unidentified.

Repertoires were generated with immunoSEQ multiplex PCR, while TCRdb's copy carries only in-frame clones and drops some. Among approximately 60,000 clones listed, around 77% were seen once. The receptor was derived from an adult with an advanced solid tumor such as melanoma, head and neck, liver or kidney cancer. V is TRBV7-9 and J is TRBJ2-7; tentatively, D is TRBD1 (6 bases). The source was CD4+ or CD8+ T cells sorted from blood, collected in a trial of the OX40 agonist ivuxolimab. CDR3 loop: CARPTDRRPSYEQYF. The DNA of the CDR3 is TGTGCCAGGCCAACTGACAGGAGACCCTCCTACGAGCAGTACTTC.